The 7 T cell receptor beta chains below were found in one sample sequenced in a study of identical twins. One entry per CDR3 protein results from TCRdb running MiXCR on the 5' RACE reads. The sample records some 790,000 distinct CDR3 sequences, 15% to 20% being singletons. In addition, the sample was reused for a study of T cells expressing NK-cell markers.

The sample comprised PBMCs. The receptors were gathered from a woman aged 18-29 years in good health.

The chain links TRBV29-1 to TRBJ2-1; TRBD2 agrees at 7 bases. The CDR3 spans 10 residues. Looked up from germline, CDR1 is SQVTM and CDR2 is ANQGSEA. V trimming: 7 bases; J trimming: 8 bases; junction bases outside the gene matches: 2. The CDR3 here is CSGGGYEQFF. The CDR3 nucleotides are TGCAGCGGGGGGGGGTATGAGCAGTTCTTC.

This rearrangement joins TRBV12-3 or TRBV12-4 to TRBJ1-1; D gene unclear. This CDR3 is 16 amino acids long. Deletions cut 1 base from V and 1 base from J, with 13 bases between. The CDR3, as DNA: TGTGCCAGCAGTTTAGGGGTTTCTGGGTGGAACACTGAAGCTTTCTTT. Amino acid sequence: CASSLGVSGWNTEAFF.

The V and J genes are TRBV6-5 and TRBJ1-1; D is unresolved. With 0 bases removed from V and 3 bases from J, the gap between germline ends came to 11 bases. The length of the CDR3 is 15 residues. Germline V CDR1 and CDR2: MNHEY, SVGAGI. CDR3 coding DNA: TGTGCCAGCAGTTACTCGCCCGAGCCTTACACTGAAGCTTTCTTT. Protein sequence: CASSYSPEPYTEAFF.

The rearrangement uses TRBV7-9 and TRBJ1-4; TRBD1 aligns across 8 bases. Germline V lookup: CDR1 SEHNR, CDR2 FQNEAQ (reference sequence). The CDR3 spans 16 residues. The junction had 8 bases not matched to a gene; V was cut back by 2 bases and J by 6 bases. The DNA of the CDR3 is TGTGCCAGCAGCTTACCACCAGGGGGCGTAGATGAAAAACTGTTTTTT. This translates into CASSLPPGGVDEKLFF.

The V call is TRBV5-1, the J call TRBJ2-7; a weak D match, TRBD1 (6 bases). Deletions cut 4 bases from V and 3 bases from J, with 14 bases between. CDR3 length: 14 amino acids. Germline CDR1 reads SGHRS; CDR2 reads YFSETQ. CDR3: CASSPEQGIYEQYF. The CDR3 region has the DNA TGCGCCAGCAGCCCTGAACAGGGTATCTACGAGCAGTACTTC.

Many counts were recorded for this clonotype. The chain joins TRBV7-8 to TRBJ2-3; 12 nucleotides line up with TRBD2. Germline CDR1 SGHVS, CDR2 FQNEAQ. The CDR3 covers 16 residues. V lost 4 bases, J lost 6 bases, and 8 bases stayed unmatched. The CDR3 DNA sequence: TGTGCCAGCAGCTCCCTTTCTAGCGGGAGGGTTGATACGCAGTATTTT. Translation: CASSSLSSGRVDTQYF.

V usage is TRBV20-1 and J usage is TRBJ1-3; no firm D call. This CDR3 is built from 13 residues. CDR1 and CDR2 (germline): DFQATT, SNEGSKA (reference sequence). V dropped 3 bases and J dropped 3 bases, with 9 bases sitting between them. Here the CDR3 DNA reads TGCAGTGCTAGTCAGGACGGTGGAAACACCATATATTTT. It is translated as CSASQDGGNTIYF.